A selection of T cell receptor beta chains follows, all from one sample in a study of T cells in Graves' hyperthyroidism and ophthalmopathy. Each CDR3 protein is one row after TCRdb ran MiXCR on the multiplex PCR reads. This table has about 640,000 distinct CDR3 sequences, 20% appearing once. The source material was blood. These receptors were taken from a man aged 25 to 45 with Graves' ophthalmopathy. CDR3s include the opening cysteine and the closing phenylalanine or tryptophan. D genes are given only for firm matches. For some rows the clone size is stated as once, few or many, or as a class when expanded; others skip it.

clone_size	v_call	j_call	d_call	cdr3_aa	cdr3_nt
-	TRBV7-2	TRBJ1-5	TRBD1	CASSSSGWTGASNQPQHF	TGTGCCAGCAGCTCCAGCGGATGGACAGGGGCCTCCAATCAGCCCCAGCATTTT
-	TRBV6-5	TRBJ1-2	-	CASSIQGAGGYTF	TGTGCCAGCAGTATACAGGGCGCAGGGGGCTACACCTTC
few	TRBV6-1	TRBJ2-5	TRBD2	CASSEAAGGETQYF	TGTGCCAGCAGTGAAGCCGCCGGGGGGGAGACCCAGTACTTC
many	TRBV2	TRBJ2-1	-	CASSEALGNEQFF	TGTGCCAGCAGTGAAGCGCTGGGCAATGAGCAGTTCTTC
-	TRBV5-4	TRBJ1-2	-	CASSPLGGGINYGYTF	TGTGCCAGCAGCCCCCTCGGTGGGGGGATTAACTATGGCTACACCTTC
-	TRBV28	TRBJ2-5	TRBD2	CASTSREGMHF	TGTGCCAGCACCTCTAGGGAGGGAATGCACTTC
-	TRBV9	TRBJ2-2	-	CASSVSAAAGTGELFF	TGTGCCAGCAGCGTATCTGCCGCGGCGGGAACCGGGGAGCTGTTTTTT
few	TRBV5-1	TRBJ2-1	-	CASSLARGRWGEQFF	TGTGCCAGCAGTTTGGCCAGGGGACGATGGGGTGAGCAGTTCTTC
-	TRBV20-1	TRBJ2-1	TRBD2	CSAISGSSYEQFF	TGCAGTGCTATTAGCGGGAGCAGCTATGAGCAGTTCTTC
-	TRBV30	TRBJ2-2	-	CAWSDPSWGYGELFF	TGTGCCTGGAGTGATCCCTCGTGGGGGTATGGGGAGCTGTTTTTT
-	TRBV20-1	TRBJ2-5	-	CSARGERNQETQYF	TGCAGTGCTAGAGGGGAAAGGAACCAAGAGACCCAGTACTTC
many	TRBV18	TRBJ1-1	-	CASSLTNRLDRRTEAFF	TGTGCCAGCTCACTTACAAACCGCTTGGACAGAAGGACTGAAGCTTTCTTT
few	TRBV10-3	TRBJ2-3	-	CANGQNRDTQYF	TGTGCCAACGGACAGAACAGGGATACGCAGTATTTT
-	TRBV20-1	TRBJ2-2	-	CSARGPSLPGELFF	TGCAGTGCTAGAGGTCCTAGTCTTCCCGGGGAGCTGTTTTTT
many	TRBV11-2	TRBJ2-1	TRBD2	CASSTSGRLYNEQFF	TGTGCCAGCAGCACTAGCGGGAGGCTCTACAATGAGCAGTTCTTC
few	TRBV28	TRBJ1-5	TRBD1	CASTAGGGDSRRAQHF	TGTGCCAGCACCGCGGGTGGAGGGGACAGCCGACGAGCCCAGCATTTT
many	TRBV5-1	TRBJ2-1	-	CASMGMDNEQFF	TGCGCCAGCATGGGGATGGACAATGAGCAGTTCTTC
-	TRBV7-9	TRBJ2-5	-	CASSSGLEEETQYF	TGTGCCAGCAGCTCCGGGTTAGAAGAAGAGACCCAGTACTTC
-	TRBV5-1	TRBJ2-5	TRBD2	CASSLDLAGVETQYF	TGCGCCAGCAGCTTGGACCTAGCGGGAGTAGAGACCCAGTACTTC
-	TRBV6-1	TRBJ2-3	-	CASSDWRTDTQYF	TGTGCCAGCAGTGATTGGCGGACAGATACGCAGTATTTT
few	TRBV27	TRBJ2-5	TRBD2	CASSLSPAGSQYF	TGTGCCAGCAGTTTATCTCCAGCGGGATCTCAGTACTTC
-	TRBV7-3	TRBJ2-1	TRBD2	CASSSSGGGNEQFF	TGTGCCAGCAGCTCTAGCGGGGGGGGGAATGAGCAGTTCTTC
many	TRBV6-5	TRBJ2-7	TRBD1	CASSYSWGQGATSPAYEQYF	TGTGCCAGCAGTTACTCGTGGGGACAGGGGGCTACATCCCCGGCCTACGAGCAGTACTTC
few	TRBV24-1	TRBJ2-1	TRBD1	CATSADRAEFGSYNEQFF	TGTGCCACCAGTGCCGACAGGGCCGAGTTTGGGTCCTACAATGAGCAGTTCTTC
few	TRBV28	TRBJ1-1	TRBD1	CASSTPGQGFLRAFF	TGTGCCAGCAGTACACCGGGACAGGGGTTCCTACGAGCTTTCTTT
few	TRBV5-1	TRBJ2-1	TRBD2	CASSLETSGQFYNEQFF	TGCGCCAGCAGCTTGGAGACTAGCGGACAATTCTACAATGAGCAGTTCTTC
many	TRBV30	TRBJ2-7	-	CAWSVADSDEPDEQYF	TGTGCCTGGAGTGTCGCGGACAGCGACGAGCCGGACGAGCAGTACTTC
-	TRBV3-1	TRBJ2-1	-	CASSQAMKTSPQTGNEQFF	TGTGCCAGCAGCCAAGCAATGAAAACGTCCCCGCAGACTGGCAATGAGCAGTTCTTC